These 14 T cell receptor beta chains came from one sample sequenced in a study of blood T cell repertoires in COVID-19. Clones were read by immunoSEQ multiplex PCR, and TCRdb kept only the in-frame ones, dropping some. There are tens of thousands of clones in the sample; 88% occur only once, and roughly 20% lies in the top ten. The material sequenced was peripheral blood. The origin of the receptors is a man in his 70s in a cohort sampled during active COVID-19.

V gene TRBV12-3 or TRBV12-4 combines with J gene TRBJ2-7; 8 nucleotides line up with TRBD2. This CDR3 comprises 13 residues. Unmatched junction bases numbered 3, after V lost 6 bases and J lost 2 bases. DNA of the CDR3: TGTGCCAGCAGACAAGCGGGGGCCTACGAGCAGTACTTC. Its translation: CASRQAGAYEQYF.

In its sample, this clone was seen once. The V and J genes are TRBV2 and TRBJ1-1; D might be TRBD1 (6 bases). This CDR3 has 14 residues. Germline V gene data show CDR1 as SNHLY and CDR2 as FYNNEI. Trimming removed 7 bases at V and 2 bases at J, with 14 bases between. In nucleotides, the CDR3 is TGTGCCAGCAACACTCAGGGGTATAACACTGAAGCTTTCTTT. Translating gives CASNTQGYNTEAFF.

There are a few counts of this clone. The chain recombines TRBV27 with TRBJ2-1; tentative D call: TRBD2 (8 bases). Germline V lookup: CDR1 MNHEY, CDR2 SMNVEV (reference sequence). This CDR3 contains 15 residues. The V and J ends lost 8 bases and 4 bases respectively, with 18 bases between them. In DNA form, the CDR3 reads TGTGCCAGCGCCTCCGGGGGGGGACAGTACAATGAGCAGTTCTTC. Its translation is CASASGGGQYNEQFF.

Only one count was recorded for this clone. The V gene is TRBV7-8, the J gene TRBJ2-6, with D tentatively TRBD1 (5 bases). V was pared by 5 bases and J by 0 bases, with 14 bases between. CDR3 length equals 17 residues. CDR1 is SGHVS and CDR2 is FQNEAQ in the germline V gene. In DNA form, the CDR3 reads TGTGCCAGCAGCCCCTCTAAGGGGAACTCTGGGGCCAACGTCCTGACTTTC. Amino acid sequence: CASSPSKGNSGANVLTF.

This clone was counted a single time. The chain combines TRBV9 with TRBJ2-7; no clear D gene. Trimming took off 0 bases at V and 4 bases at J, with 20 bases between the two ends. The CDR3 has 17 residues. CDR1 and CDR2 from the germline V gene are SGDLS and YYNGEE. CDR3 DNA sequence: TGTGCCAGCAGCGTAGCTGACCCCCGGGTCGGAATTTACGAGCAGTACTTC. It encodes CASSVADPRVGIYEQYF.

In this sample, this clone turned up once. The chain uses TRBV6-2 or TRBV6-3 and TRBJ2-7; 13 bases fit TRBD2. V was clipped by 0 bases and J by 4 bases; unmatched bases: 0. Per the germline V gene, CDR1 is MNHEY and CDR2 is SVGEGT. The CDR3 spans 15 residues. The CDR3 DNA sequence: TGTGCCAGCAGTTACTCACTAGCGGGAGGGTACGAGCAGTACTTC. It translates to CASSYSLAGGYEQYF.

V gene TRBV19 combines with J gene TRBJ1-5; possibly TRBD1 for D (6 bases). Deletions cut 4 bases from V and 6 bases from J, with 16 bases between. From germline, CDR1 is LNHDA and CDR2 SQIVND (reference sequence). This CDR3 is 15 amino acids long. The CDR3 reads CASSSQAGVGQPQHF. For the CDR3, the DNA is TGTGCCAGTAGTAGCCAGGCAGGGGTCGGTCAGCCCCAGCATTTT.

This clone was detected only a few times. CDR3 DNA sequence: TGTGCCAGCAGCTTGGGCCAGGGGGCGAGGGGCTACACCTTC. Its protein product is CASSLGQGARGYTF. The chain couples TRBV7-9 to TRBJ1-2, with TRBD1 matching over 8 bases. CDR1 is SEHNR and CDR2 is FQNEAQ in the germline V gene (reference sequence). This CDR3 contains 14 residues. V lost 3 bases, J lost 8 bases, and 8 bases stayed unmatched.

V gene TRBV14 combines with J gene TRBJ1-2; D call uncertain. Trimming took off 1 base at V and 2 bases at J, with 11 bases between the two ends. Per germline, CDR1 SGHDN and CDR2 FVKESK. The CDR3 sequence is 15 residues long. The CDR3: CASSQAARPNYGYTF. CDR3 nucleotides: TGTGCCAGCAGCCAAGCTGCCAGGCCGAACTATGGCTACACCTTC. The variable domain in full, with the rest retrieved from reference TRBV14 and TRBJ1-2, is EAGVTQFPSHSVIEKGQTVTLRCDPISGHDNLYWYRRVMGKEIKFLLHFVKESKQDESGMPNNRFLAERTGGTYSTLKVQPAELEDSGVYFCASSQAARPNYGYTFGSGTRLTVV.

J is TRBJ1-1 and V is TRBV5-5, with D possibly matching TRBD1 (6 bases). Trimming took off 0 bases at V and 4 bases at J, with 10 bases between the two ends. Per the germline V gene, CDR1 is SGHKS and CDR2 is YYEKEE (reference sequence). The CDR3 is 14 amino acids. CDR3 sequence: CASSLESGVTEAFF. Written as DNA, the CDR3 is TGTGCCAGCAGCTTGGAATCAGGGGTCACTGAAGCTTTCTTT.

This clone was observed once. This chain uses TRBV28 with TRBJ1-1; D is undetermined. The CDR3 has 15 amino acids. The V gene lost 6 bases and the J gene lost 5 bases, with 19 bases spanning the gap. The germline gives CDR1 MDHEN, CDR2 SYDVKM. The CDR3 loop is CASRSRRRERTEAFF. CDR3 nucleotides: TGTGCCAGCAGATCCCGGAGGAGGGAGAGGACTGAAGCTTTCTTT.

This chain joins TRBV19 and TRBJ1-2, with a possible D match to TRBD1 (6 bases). Germline CDR1 is LNHDA and CDR2 is SQIVND (reference sequence). The germline V and J ends were trimmed by 5 bases and 7 bases, with 14 bases remaining between them. The CDR3 has 13 residues. CDR3 region: CASSSFRGRGYTF. The CDR3 nucleotides are TGTGCCAGTAGTTCCTTCAGGGGTCGTGGCTACACCTTC.

The CDR3 here is CASSSNQGNTEAFF. DNA for the CDR3: TGCGCCAGCAGCTCCAACCAGGGGAACACTGAAGCTTTCTTT. The chain recombines TRBV5-1 with TRBJ1-1; tentative D call: TRBD1 (5 bases). The germline CDR1 and CDR2 sequences are SGHRS and YFSETQ. Trimming shortened V by 3 bases and J by 1 base, and 10 bases separated the two germline ends. The CDR3 covers 14 residues.

This chain uses TRBV10-1 with TRBJ1-1; unclear D gene. Germline CDR1 and CDR2: WNHNN and SYGVQD (reference sequence). V shed 3 bases and J shed 1 base, with 6 bases lying between them. The CDR3 loop spans 13 amino acids. Here the CDR3 DNA reads TGCGCCAGCAGTGATTACAGGAACACTGAAGCTTTCTTT. Translation gives CASSDYRNTEAFF.